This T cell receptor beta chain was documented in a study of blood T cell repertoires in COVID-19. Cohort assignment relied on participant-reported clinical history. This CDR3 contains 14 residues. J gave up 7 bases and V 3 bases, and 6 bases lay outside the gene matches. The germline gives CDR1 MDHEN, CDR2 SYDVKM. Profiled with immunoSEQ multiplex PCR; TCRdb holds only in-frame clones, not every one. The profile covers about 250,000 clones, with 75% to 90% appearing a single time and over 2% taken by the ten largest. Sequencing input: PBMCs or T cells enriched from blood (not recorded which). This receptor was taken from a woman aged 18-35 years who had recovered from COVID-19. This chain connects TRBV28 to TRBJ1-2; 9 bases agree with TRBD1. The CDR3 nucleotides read TGTGCCAGCAGTTTGTGGACAGGGGAGGCTGGCTACACCTTC. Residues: CASSLWTGEAGYTF.